The 26 T cell receptor beta chains given below trace back to one sample, sequenced in a study of response to subunit inactivated influenza vaccine. TCRdb fed the RT-PCR reads into MiXCR, producing one record per CDR3 protein. The sample consists of approximately 700,000 distinct CDR3 sequences, more than 11% of them appearing once. The specimen comprised PBMCs from blood, sampled 14 days before vaccination. All receptors derive from a man aged 50 or older who received an inactivated influenza vaccine.

In regard to this clonotype: Sequence at one end of the junction differs from germline and may be a read error. The chain employs TRBV7-2 and TRBJ2-2; D unresolved. The V gene's germline CDR1 is SGHTA and CDR2 FQGNSA. The CDR3 is made up of 14 amino acids. The CDR3 DNA reads TGTGCCAGCTGCTTCCTTACGGACACCGGGGAGCTGTTTTTT. This sequence encodes CASCFLTDTGELFF.

The chain combines TRBV7-9 with TRBJ2-5, with 9 bases identical to TRBD1. CDR3 length equals 16 residues. Germline CDR1 reads SEHNR; CDR2 reads FQNEAQ (reference sequence). V trimming: 6 bases; J trimming: 1 base; junction bases outside the gene matches: 9. In nucleotides, the CDR3 is TGTGCCAGCAGTAAGACCGGGACAGGGATCCAAGAGACCCAGTACTTC. Translation: CASSKTGTGIQETQYF. Together with reference TRBV7-9 and TRBJ2-5, the CDR3 gives the full variable domain: DTGVSQNPRHKITKRGQNVTFRCDPISEHNRLYWYRQTLGQGPEFLTYFQNEAQLEKSRLLSDRFSAERPKGSFSTLEIQRTEQGDSAMYLCASSKTGTGIQETQYFGPGTRLLVL.

This clonotype appeared a few times. The chain carries TRBV27 and TRBJ2-3; D remains unclear. Deletions cut 7 bases from V and 0 bases from J, with 8 bases between. The CDR3 spans 13 residues. The germline CDR1 and CDR2 sequences are MNHEY and SMNVEV (reference sequence). CDR3 bases: TGTGCCAGCATCGGCCAAAGCACAGATACGCAGTATTTT. It encodes CASIGQSTDTQYF.

This clonotype was found many times. The chain links TRBV24-1 to TRBJ2-2; D perhaps matches TRBD2 (6 bases). Trimming took 10 bases from V and 3 from J, leaving 14 bases between them. Germline CDR1 is KGHDR and CDR2 is SFDVKD. The CDR3 totals 14 residues. The CDR3 nucleotides read TGTGCCACGCAGGCCACGGGGGACACCGGGGAGCTGTTTTTT. Translation gives CATQATGDTGELFF.

The rearrangement links TRBV25-1 to TRBJ2-5; D is unclear. The V gene's germline CDR1 is MGHDK and CDR2 SYGVNS. This CDR3 has 13 residues. Trimming took 6 bases from V and 0 from J, leaving 8 bases between them. CDR3 loop: CASRKDNQETQYF. Written as DNA, the CDR3 is TGTGCCAGCAGGAAAGACAACCAAGAGACCCAGTACTTC.

Of note for this clonotype: A much larger clone differs by one base, so this may be a read error. The chain uses TRBV29-1 and TRBJ2-1; 8 bases match TRBD1. Germline V gene data show CDR1 as SQVTM and CDR2 as ANQGSEA. The CDR3 sequence is 14 residues long. J lost 8 bases, V lost 5 bases, and 11 bases had no gene match. The CDR3 here is CSVLLGQVYDEQFF. CDR3 nucleotides: TGCAGCGTTTTGTTGGGACAGGTGTACGATGAGCAGTTCTTC.

The V gene is TRBV29-1, the J gene TRBJ2-7; 10 bases map to TRBD1. Germline values: CDR1 SQVTM, CDR2 ANQGSEA. The CDR3 is 12 amino acids. V gave up 5 bases and J gave up 6 bases; unmatched junction bases: 4. CDR3 sequence reads: CSVFGQGGEQYF. CDR3 bases: TGCAGCGTTTTCGGACAGGGGGGCGAGCAGTACTTC.

This clonotype was seen at least ten times. A junction boundary mismatches the germline segment, possibly from a read error. The V and J genes are TRBV3-1 and TRBJ1-6; 7 bases map to TRBD1. Germline CDR1 reads LGHDT; CDR2 reads YNNKEL (reference sequence). This CDR3 spans 14 amino acids. CDR3: CASSQGQRNSPLHF. The DNA for the CDR3 is TGCGCCAGCAGCCAGGGACAGAGAAATTCACCCCTCCACTTT.

In this sample, this clonotype turned up once. The V gene is TRBV6-5, the J gene TRBJ2-1; TRBD2 matches 8 bases. This CDR3 is 14 amino acids long. With V trimmed by 2 bases and J by 5 bases, 2 bases remained unmatched. Germline CDR1 is MNHEY and CDR2 is SVGAGI. The CDR3 nucleotides are TGTGCCAGCAGTTACACGGGGGGGCACAATGAGCAGTTCTTC. The encoded protein is CASSYTGGHNEQFF.

This rearrangement joins TRBV10-3 to TRBJ2-3, with 10 bases fitting TRBD2. CDR1 ENHRY and CDR2 SYGVKD come from the germline V gene. The CDR3 sequence is 14 residues long. V was pared by 6 bases and J by 4 bases, with 4 bases of the junction left unmatched. In DNA form, the CDR3 reads TGTGCCATCAGCGAGCGGGGGGGGTCAGATACGCAGTATTTT. Encoded protein: CAISERGGSDTQYF.

The chain employs TRBV9 and TRBJ1-1; TRBD1 matches 7 bases. This CDR3 contains 15 residues. The J segment lost 1 base and the V segment lost 4 bases, leaving 7 bases of the junction unmatched. Looked up from germline, CDR1 is SGDLS and CDR2 is YYNGEE. The CDR3 nucleotides read TGTGCCAGCAGCATACAGGGGAGAGGGAACACTGAAGCTTTCTTT. Protein sequence: CASSIQGRGNTEAFF.

This clonotype was seen more than once but under ten times. The rearrangement uses TRBV9 and TRBJ2-7, with D maybe TRBD1 (6 bases). The V end lost 0 bases, the J end lost 2 bases, and 12 bases lay between the germline ends. In germline, CDR1 is SGDLS, CDR2 YYNGEE. The CDR3 is 15 residues long. This chain's CDR3 is CASSVVGDTAYEQYF. The CDR3 coding sequence is TGTGCCAGCAGCGTAGTTGGGGACACAGCCTACGAGCAGTACTTC.

V usage is TRBV5-5 and J usage is TRBJ1-5, with no clear D. Germline values: CDR1 SGHKS, CDR2 YYEKEE (reference sequence). V lost 4 bases and J 6 bases, leaving 14 bases between the germline ends. The CDR3 loop spans 14 amino acids. The CDR3 protein is CASSPWGAGQPQHF. CDR3 sequence (DNA): TGTGCCAGCAGCCCCTGGGGAGCAGGTCAGCCCCAGCATTTT.

This clonotype occurred a few times. The chain carries TRBV10-3 and TRBJ1-6, with a possible D match to TRBD1 (5 bases). Per germline, CDR1 ENHRY and CDR2 SYGVKD. The CDR3 loop spans 14 amino acids. The germline V and J ends were trimmed by 10 bases and 3 bases, with 13 bases remaining between them. The CDR3 sequence: CATNRGGYNSPLHF. The CDR3 nucleotides are TGTGCCACCAACCGGGGGGGCTATAATTCACCCCTCCACTTT.

CDR3 protein: CASSEQTGNQPQHF. The CDR3, as DNA: TGTGCCAGCAGCGAACAGACAGGGAATCAGCCCCAGCATTTT. The rearrangement joins TRBV7-6 to TRBJ1-5; TRBD1 aligns across 7 bases. V was pared by 5 bases and J by 4 bases, with 5 bases of the junction left unmatched. This CDR3 has 14 residues. In germline, CDR1 is SGHVS, CDR2 FNYEAQ.

The chain is built from TRBV2 and TRBJ1-4, with D tentatively TRBD1 (6 bases). V shed 7 bases and J shed 8 bases, with 17 bases lying between them. There are 14 residues in the CDR3. CDR1 SNHLY and CDR2 FYNNEI come from the germline V gene. The CDR3 region has the DNA TGTGCCAGCATCCGGACAGAACGGGAAGAAAAACTGTTTTTT. It yields the protein CASIRTEREEKLFF.

This clonotype was seen more than once but under ten times. The chain is built from TRBV6-2 or TRBV6-3 and TRBJ2-7; 8 nucleotides match TRBD1. Germline CDR1 and CDR2: MNHEY and SVGEGT. This CDR3 is 14 amino acids long. V shed 6 bases and J 2 bases; nucleotides not matched to a gene: 6. Here the CDR3 DNA reads TGTGCCAGCAGAGTACAGGGGGTTCCCTACGAGCAGTACTTC. This translates into CASRVQGVPYEQYF.

At least ten counts were recorded for this clonotype. The rearrangement links TRBV29-1 to TRBJ2-3; 11 positions agree with TRBD2. The CDR3 is 14 amino acids. V lost 5 bases, J lost 1 base, and 2 bases stayed unmatched. The germline V gene has CDR1 SQVTM and CDR2 ANQGSEA. CDR3 amino acids: CSVKLAGGTDTQYF. The CDR3 DNA reads as TGCAGCGTTAAACTAGCGGGGGGCACAGATACGCAGTATTTT.

This clonotype was observed many times. The chain employs TRBV12-3 or TRBV12-4 and TRBJ2-7, with D unclear. The CDR3 contains 11 residues. Trimming shortened V by 6 bases and J by 2 bases, and 5 bases separated the two germline ends. The CDR3 region is CASSPAYEQYF. The CDR3 coding sequence is TGTGCCAGCAGCCCAGCCTACGAGCAGTACTTC.

V gene TRBV7-9 combines with J gene TRBJ1-2; 8 bases match TRBD1. Germline CDR1 and CDR2: SEHNR and FQNEAQ (reference sequence). The CDR3 totals 15 residues. V was pared by 5 bases and J by 6 bases, with 11 bases of the junction left unmatched. CDR3 coding DNA: TGTGCCAGCAGCCTAGGACAGGGAACGGGAGATGGCTACACCTTC. Amino acids: CASSLGQGTGDGYTF.

There are many counts of this clonotype. This chain links TRBV12-3 or TRBV12-4 with TRBJ1-2, with 7 bases fitting TRBD1. CDR3 length equals 12 residues. Trimming cost V 6 bases and J 9 bases; bases outside gene matches: 7. The chain's CDR3 is CASRSGGGSYTF. The CDR3, as DNA: TGTGCCAGCAGGTCAGGGGGAGGGAGCTACACCTTC.

This clonotype was recorded a few times. At one end, the junction sequence differs from germline, possibly due to a read error. This chain links TRBV20-1 with TRBJ2-4; the match to TRBD1 covers 10 bases. Germline CDR1 DFQATT, CDR2 SNEGSKA (reference sequence). This CDR3 is built from 16 residues. CDR3 amino acids: CSARETGGLAKNIQYF. CDR3 coding DNA: TGCAGTGCGAGAGAGACAGGGGGCTTAGCCAAAAACATTCAGTACTTC.

This clonotype was recorded a few times. This chain joins TRBV28 and TRBJ2-2; unclear D gene. The CDR3 contains 18 residues. V lost 4 bases, J lost 0 bases, and 18 bases lay in between. Germline assignment: CDR1 MDHEN and CDR2 SYDVKM. CDR3: CASSSPQLAPANTGELFF. The CDR3 DNA reads TGTGCCAGCAGTTCCCCTCAATTAGCCCCCGCGAACACCGGGGAGCTGTTTTTT.

The chain combines TRBV9 with TRBJ2-3, with 11 bases matching TRBD2. This CDR3 comprises 18 residues. J was trimmed by 3 bases and V by 3 bases; bases with no gene match: 12. From germline, CDR1 is SGDLS and CDR2 YYNGEE. The CDR3 protein is CASSAATQTSGTTDTQYF. The CDR3 DNA follows: TGTGCCAGCAGCGCAGCGACTCAGACTAGCGGGACTACAGATACGCAGTATTTT.

This clonotype appeared many times. The genes are TRBV20-1 and TRBJ2-7; the D is unclear. This CDR3 comprises 13 residues. From germline, CDR1 is DFQATT and CDR2 SNEGSKA (reference sequence). Between the trimmed V and J ends, which lost 4 bases and 1 base, there was a span of 11 bases. Written as DNA, the CDR3 is TGCAGTGCTACGGTGCAGCGTTCCTACGAGCAGTACTTC. Translating gives CSATVQRSYEQYF.

This clonotype was seen more than once but under ten times. The chain joins TRBV27 to TRBJ2-7, with TRBD2 identical over 7 bases. Germline loops: CDR1 MNHEY, CDR2 SMNVEV (reference sequence). This CDR3 is built from 15 residues. Unmatched junction bases numbered 12, after V lost 7 bases and J lost 3 bases. The CDR3 region is CASTTRASGRYEQYF. The CDR3 DNA sequence: TGTGCCAGCACTACCCGGGCTAGCGGCCGCTACGAGCAGTACTTC.